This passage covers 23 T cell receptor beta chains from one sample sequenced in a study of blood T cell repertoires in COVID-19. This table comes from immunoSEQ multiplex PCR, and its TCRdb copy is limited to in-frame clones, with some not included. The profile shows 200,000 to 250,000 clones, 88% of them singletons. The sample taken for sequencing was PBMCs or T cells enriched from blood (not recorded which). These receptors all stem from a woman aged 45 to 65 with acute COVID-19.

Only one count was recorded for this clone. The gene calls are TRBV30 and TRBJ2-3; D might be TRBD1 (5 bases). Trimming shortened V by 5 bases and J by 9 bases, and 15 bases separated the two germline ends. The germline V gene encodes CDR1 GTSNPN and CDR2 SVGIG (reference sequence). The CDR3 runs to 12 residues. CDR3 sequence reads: CAWSNRLGTQYF. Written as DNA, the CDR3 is TGTGCCTGGTCTAACAGGCTCGGCACGCAGTATTTT.

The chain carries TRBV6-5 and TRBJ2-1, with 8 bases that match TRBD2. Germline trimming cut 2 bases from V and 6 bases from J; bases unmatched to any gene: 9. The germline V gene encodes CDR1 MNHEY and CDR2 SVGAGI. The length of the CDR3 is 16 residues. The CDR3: CASSYGAGVLSNEQFF. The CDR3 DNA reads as TGTGCCAGCAGTTACGGAGCGGGAGTTTTGTCCAATGAGCAGTTCTTC.

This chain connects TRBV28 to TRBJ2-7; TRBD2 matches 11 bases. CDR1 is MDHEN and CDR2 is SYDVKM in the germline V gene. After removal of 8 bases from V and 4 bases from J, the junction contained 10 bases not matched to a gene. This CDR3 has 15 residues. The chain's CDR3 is CASRSQLAGVYEQYF. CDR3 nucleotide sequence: TGTGCCAGCCGAAGCCAACTAGCGGGAGTTTACGAGCAGTACTTC.

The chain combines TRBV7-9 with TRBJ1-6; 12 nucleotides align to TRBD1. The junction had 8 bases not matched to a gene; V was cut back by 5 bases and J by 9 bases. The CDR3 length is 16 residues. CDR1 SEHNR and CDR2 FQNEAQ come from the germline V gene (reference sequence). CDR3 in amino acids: CASSTGQGAVGSPLHF. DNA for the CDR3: TGTGCCAGCAGCACGGGACAGGGGGCGGTGGGTTCACCCCTCCACTTT.

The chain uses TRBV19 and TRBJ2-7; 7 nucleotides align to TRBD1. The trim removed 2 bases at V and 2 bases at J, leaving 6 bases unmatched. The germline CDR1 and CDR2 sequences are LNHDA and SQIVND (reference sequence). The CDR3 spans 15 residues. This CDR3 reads CASSIQGVPTYEQYF. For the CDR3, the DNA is TGTGCCAGTAGTATACAGGGGGTACCTACCTACGAGCAGTACTTC.

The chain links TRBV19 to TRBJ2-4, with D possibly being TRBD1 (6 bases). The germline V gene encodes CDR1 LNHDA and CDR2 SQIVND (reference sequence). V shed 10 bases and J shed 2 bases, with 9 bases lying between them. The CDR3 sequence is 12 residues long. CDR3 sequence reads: CATTGTKNIQYF. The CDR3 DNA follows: TGTGCCACCACAGGGACCAAAAACATTCAGTACTTC.

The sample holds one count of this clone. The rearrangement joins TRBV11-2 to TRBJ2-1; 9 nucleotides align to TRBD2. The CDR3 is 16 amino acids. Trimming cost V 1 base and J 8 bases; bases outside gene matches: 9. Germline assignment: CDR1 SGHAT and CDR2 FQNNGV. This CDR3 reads CASSLVAGVGADEQFF. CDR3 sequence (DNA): TGTGCCAGCAGCTTAGTAGCGGGAGTAGGGGCGGATGAGCAGTTCTTC.

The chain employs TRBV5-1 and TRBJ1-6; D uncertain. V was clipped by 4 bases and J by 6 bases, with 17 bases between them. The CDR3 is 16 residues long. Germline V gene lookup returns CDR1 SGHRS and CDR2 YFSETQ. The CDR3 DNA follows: TGCGCCAGCAGCCCAGAGGGAGGCTCTTCTAATTCACCCCTCCACTTT. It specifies CASSPEGGSSNSPLHF.

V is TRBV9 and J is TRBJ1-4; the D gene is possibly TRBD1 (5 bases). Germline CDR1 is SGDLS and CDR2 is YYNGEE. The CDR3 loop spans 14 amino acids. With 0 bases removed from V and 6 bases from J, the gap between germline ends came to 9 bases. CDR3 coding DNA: TGTGCCAGCAGCGTAGGGGTAGGGGATGAAAAACTGTTTTTT. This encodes CASSVGVGDEKLFF.

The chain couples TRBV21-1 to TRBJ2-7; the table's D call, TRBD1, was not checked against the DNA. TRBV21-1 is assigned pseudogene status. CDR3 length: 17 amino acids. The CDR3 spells CASSKTGGTLPSYEQYF. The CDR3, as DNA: TGTGCCAGCAGCAAGACAGGGGGGACGTTACCTTCCTACGAGCAGTACTTC.

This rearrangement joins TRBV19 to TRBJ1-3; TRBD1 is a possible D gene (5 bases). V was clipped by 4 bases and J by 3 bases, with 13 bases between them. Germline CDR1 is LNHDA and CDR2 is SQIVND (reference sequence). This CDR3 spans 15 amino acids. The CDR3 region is CASSTYRRNGNTIYF. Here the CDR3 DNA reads TGTGCCAGTAGTACCTACAGGCGGAATGGAAACACCATATATTTT. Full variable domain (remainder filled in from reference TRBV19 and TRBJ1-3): DGGITQSPKYLFRKEGQNVTLSCEQNLNHDAMYWYRQDPGQGLRLIYYSQIVNDFQKGDIAEGYSVSREKKESFPLTVTSAQKNPTAFYLCASSTYRRNGNTIYFGEGSWLTVV.

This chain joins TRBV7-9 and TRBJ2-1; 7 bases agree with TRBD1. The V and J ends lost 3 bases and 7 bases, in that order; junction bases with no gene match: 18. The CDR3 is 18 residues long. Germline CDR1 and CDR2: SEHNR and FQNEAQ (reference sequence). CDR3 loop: CASSFVMKPGQMRNEQFF. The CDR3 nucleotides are TGTGCCAGCAGCTTTGTTATGAAACCGGGACAGATGAGAAATGAGCAGTTCTTC.

CDR3 bases: TGTGCCAGCAGCTTGCAGCGGCAGCCCTACGAGCAGTACTTC. Amino acid sequence: CASSLQRQPYEQYF. The chain recombines TRBV13 with TRBJ2-7, with D perhaps matching TRBD2 (5 bases). Trimming removed 3 bases at V and 2 bases at J, with 11 bases between. CDR1 is PRHDT and CDR2 is FYEKMQ in the germline V gene (reference sequence). The CDR3 totals 14 residues.

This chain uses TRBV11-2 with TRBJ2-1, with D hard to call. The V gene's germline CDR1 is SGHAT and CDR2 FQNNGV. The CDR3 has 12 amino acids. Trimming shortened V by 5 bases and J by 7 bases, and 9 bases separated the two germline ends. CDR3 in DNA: TGTGCCAGCAGCCCTTCGGGTAATGAGCAGTTCTTC. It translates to CASSPSGNEQFF.

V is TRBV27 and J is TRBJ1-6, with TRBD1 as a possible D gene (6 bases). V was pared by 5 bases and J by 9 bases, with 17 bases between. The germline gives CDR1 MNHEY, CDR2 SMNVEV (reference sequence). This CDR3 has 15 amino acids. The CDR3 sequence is CASSPLGRGSSPLHF. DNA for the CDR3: TGTGCCAGCAGTCCTCTCGGCAGGGGAAGTTCACCCCTCCACTTT.

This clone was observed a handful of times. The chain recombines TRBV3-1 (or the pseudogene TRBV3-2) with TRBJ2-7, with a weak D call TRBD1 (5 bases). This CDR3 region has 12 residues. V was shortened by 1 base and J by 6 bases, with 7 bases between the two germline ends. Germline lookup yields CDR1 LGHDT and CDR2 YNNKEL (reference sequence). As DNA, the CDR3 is TGTGCCAGCAGCCAAGTGGGGCGCGAGCAGTACTTC. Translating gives CASSQVGREQYF.

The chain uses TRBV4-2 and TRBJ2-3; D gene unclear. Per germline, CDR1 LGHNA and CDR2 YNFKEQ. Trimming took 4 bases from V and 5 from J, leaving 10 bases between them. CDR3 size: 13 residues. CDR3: CASSLELIDTQYF. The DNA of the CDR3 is TGTGCCAGCAGCCTGGAGTTAATAGATACGCAGTATTTT.

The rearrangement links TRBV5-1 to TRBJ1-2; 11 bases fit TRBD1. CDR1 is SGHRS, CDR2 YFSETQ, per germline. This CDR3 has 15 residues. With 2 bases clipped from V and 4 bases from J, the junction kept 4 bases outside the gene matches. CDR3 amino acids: CASSFGQGASYGYTF. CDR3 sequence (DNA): TGCGCCAGCAGCTTTGGACAGGGGGCGAGCTATGGCTACACCTTC.

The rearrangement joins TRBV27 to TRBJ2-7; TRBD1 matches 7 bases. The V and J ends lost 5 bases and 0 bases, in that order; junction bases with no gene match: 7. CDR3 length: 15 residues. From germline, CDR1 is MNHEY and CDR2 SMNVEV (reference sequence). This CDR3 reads CASSPGQSISYEQYF. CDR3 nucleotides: TGTGCCAGCAGTCCGGGACAGAGTATCTCCTACGAGCAGTACTTC.

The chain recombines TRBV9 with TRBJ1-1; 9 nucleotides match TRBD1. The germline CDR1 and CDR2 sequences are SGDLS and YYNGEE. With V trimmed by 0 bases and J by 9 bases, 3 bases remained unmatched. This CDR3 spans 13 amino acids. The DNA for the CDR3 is TGTGCCAGCAGCGTAGGTGGACAGGGGAAAGCTTTCTTT. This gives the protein CASSVGGQGKAFF.

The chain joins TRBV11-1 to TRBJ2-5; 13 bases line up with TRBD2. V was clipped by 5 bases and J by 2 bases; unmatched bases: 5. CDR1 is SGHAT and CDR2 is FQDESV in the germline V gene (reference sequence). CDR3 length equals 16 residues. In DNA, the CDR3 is TGTGCCAGCAGCCCCATGGGACTAGCGGGACAAGAGACCCAGTACTTC. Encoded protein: CASSPMGLAGQETQYF. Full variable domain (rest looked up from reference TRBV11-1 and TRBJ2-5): EAEVAQSPRYKITEKSQAVAFWCDPISGHATLYWYRQILGQGPELLVQFQDESVVDDSQLPKDRFSAERLKGVDSTLKIQPAELGDSAMYLCASSPMGLAGQETQYFGPGTRLLVL.

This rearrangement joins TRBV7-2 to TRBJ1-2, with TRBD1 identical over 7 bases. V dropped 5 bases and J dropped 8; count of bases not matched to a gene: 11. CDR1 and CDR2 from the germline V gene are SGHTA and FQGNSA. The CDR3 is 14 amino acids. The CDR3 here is CASSRDRQLKGYTF. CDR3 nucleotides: TGTGCCAGCAGCCGGGACAGACAACTGAAGGGCTACACCTTC.

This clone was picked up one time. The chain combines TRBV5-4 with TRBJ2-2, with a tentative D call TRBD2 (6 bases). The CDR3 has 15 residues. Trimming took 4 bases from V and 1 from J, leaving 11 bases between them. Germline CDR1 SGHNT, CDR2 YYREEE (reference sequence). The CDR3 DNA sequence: TGTGCCAGCAGCCCGAATAGCGGGAACACCGGGGAGCTGTTTTTT. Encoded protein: CASSPNSGNTGELFF.